These T cell receptor beta chains were read from a single sample in a study of T-cell memory formation after mild COVID-19. MiXCR, run by TCRdb on the 5' RACE reads, gives a single entry per CDR3 protein. Of about 470,000 distinct CDR3 sequences in the sample, about 18% were seen once. Sequencing was done on a sample of PBMCs or a T cell subset sorted from them (not recorded which). These receptors came from an adult woman who had mild COVID-19 (a few samples of this study predate the infection). Cell type and time point are not known. CDR3s include the opening cysteine and the closing phenylalanine or tryptophan. D genes are given only for firm matches. Size values are once, few and many counts, or a class for expanded clones, and some rows have none.

d_gene	v_gene	abundance	j_gene	len	CDR3nt	CDR3aa
.	TRBV5-1	.	TRBJ1-2	12	TGCGCCAGCAGCTGGGCCGGGTACGAACACACCTTC	CASSWAGYEHTF
.	TRBV12-3/TRBV12-4	few	TRBJ1-2	16	TGTGCCAGCAGTTTATCCCAATCGCACCAGTCGGGTGGCTACACCTTC	CASSLSQSHQSGGYTF
.	TRBV21-1	few	TRBJ2-1	15	TGTGCCAGCAGCATTCGAGCGGGAGTCTACAATGAGCAGTTCTTC	CASSIRAGVYNEQFF
TRBD1	TRBV5-1	few	TRBJ2-1	15	TGCGCCAGCAGACCCTGGACAGGGGGAGCGGATGAGCAGTTCTTC	CASRPWTGGADEQFF
.	TRBV7-3	.	TRBJ2-3	15	TGTGCCAGCAGCTTAAGTCGAGACCTCACAGATACGCAGTATTTT	CASSLSRDLTDTQYF
TRBD2	TRBV28	.	TRBJ2-7	16	TGTGCCAGCAGTTTAAGGGTAGCGGGAGGGCCCTACGAGCAGTACTTC	CASSLRVAGGPYEQYF
.	TRBV7-9	few	TRBJ2-1	13	TGTGCCAGCAGCTTTACATTAGCCAATGAGCAGTTCTTC	CASSFTLANEQFF
.	TRBV7-9	many	TRBJ2-7	12	TGTGCCAGCAGTCGACCCCCGGACGAGCAGTACTTC	CASSRPPDEQYF
.	TRBV7-2	few	TRBJ2-5	14	TGTGCCAGCAGCTTACCGGGAACGCAGGCGACCCAGTACTTC	CASSLPGTQATQYF
TRBD2	TRBV5-1	few	TRBJ2-1	20	TGCGCCAGCAGCACTCGACAGGGGTTCACTAGCGGGGAGTCCTACAATGAGCAGTTCTTC	CASSTRQGFTSGESYNEQFF
TRBD1	TRBV12-3/TRBV12-4	.	TRBJ2-1	17	TGTGCCAGCAGTTTCGGGACAGGGGGCGTAATAAGCGATGAGCAGTTCTTC	CASSFGTGGVISDEQFF
.	TRBV7-4	few	TRBJ2-7	15	TGTGCCAGCAGCAAAGGAGTTGGGGCCAGCTACGAGCAGTACTTC	CASSKGVGASYEQYF
.	TRBV6-1	few	TRBJ1-6	12	TGTGCCAGCAGTCCGGGGGGTTCACCCCTCCACTTT	CASSPGGSPLHF
.	TRBV6-5	.	TRBJ2-1	15	TGTGCCAGCAGTTACTCGAAGCGGAACCACAATGAGCAGTTCTTC	CASSYSKRNHNEQFF
.	TRBV4-2	few	TRBJ1-4	13	TGTGCCAGCAGCCAAGAGGGGTTTGGAAAACTGTTTTTT	CASSQEGFGKLFF
TRBD2	TRBV5-1	.	TRBJ2-3	17	TGCGCCAGCAGCTTGGAGGGGACTAGCGGGGGCGCAGATACGCAGTATTTT	CASSLEGTSGGADTQYF
TRBD1	TRBV7-3	.	TRBJ2-3	17	TGTGCCAGCAGCCCGACAATTGGACAGGGCTTCACAGATACGCAGTATTTT	CASSPTIGQGFTDTQYF
TRBD1	TRBV20-1	many	TRBJ1-2	15	TGCAGTGCCACCCCCCGGACAGGATCTAACTATGGCTACACCTTC	CSATPRTGSNYGYTF
TRBD1	TRBV20-1	.	TRBJ1-2	15	TGCAGTGCCCTACCTCCGGGACAGGGGAGTGATGGCTACACCTTC	CSALPPGQGSDGYTF
.	TRBV7-9	.	TRBJ2-3	15	TGTGCCAGCAGCCCCACGCTTTCGGGACTGAATACGCAGTATTTT	CASSPTLSGLNTQYF
.	TRBV18	few	TRBJ2-1	13	TGTGCCAGCTCCCTCGGAAGGGAGAATGAGCAGTTCTTC	CASSLGRENEQFF
.	TRBV7-9	few	TRBJ1-2	19	TGTGCCAGCAGCTTAGGTGACCTCAGGGAGACAGATCCCTTCGTAGGCTACACCTTC	CASSLGDLRETDPFVGYTF
TRBD2	TRBV6-2/TRBV6-3	.	TRBJ2-3	16	TGTGCCAGCACCCAGATACTAGCGCGAGGGGCAGATACGCAGTATTTT	CASTQILARGADTQYF
TRBD2	TRBV19	.	TRBJ2-5	15	TGTGCCAGTAGTGAGAGTACTAGCGGGGGGGCAACCCAGTACTTC	CASSESTSGGATQYF
TRBD1	TRBV7-9	few	TRBJ2-5	17	TGTGCCAGCAGCCTAAAGGGAAATCGACAGGGCACCGTGACCCAGTACTTC	CASSLKGNRQGTVTQYF
TRBD2	TRBV12-3/TRBV12-4	few	TRBJ2-7	14	TGTGCCAGCAGAGTTATGGGGGGGTCCTACGAGCAGTACTTC	CASRVMGGSYEQYF
TRBD1	TRBV20-1	few	TRBJ1-1	14	TGCAGTGCTACGCCAGGGACAGGGCGCACTGAAGCTTTCTTT	CSATPGTGRTEAFF
.	TRBV5-1	.	TRBJ2-7	20	TGCGCCAGCAGCCTTGGTGGCCGGACAGACACCCGACAAGCAACCTACGAGCAGTACTTC	CASSLGGRTDTRQATYEQYF